This section outlines one T cell receptor (beta chain) sequence together with its context. The study profiled TCR beta VDJ and CDR3 using genomic DNA as template. TCRdb passed the reads through MiXCR, listing each CDR3 protein once. In the table there are hundreds of thousands of distinct CDR3 sequences, roughly 53% of which are singletons. The data stem from a study of CD8+CD57+ T cells in acquired aplastic anemia. CDR1 is DFQATT, CDR2 SNEGSKA, per germline (reference sequence). This CDR3 region has 13 residues. Trimming pared 7 bases from V and 4 bases from J, leaving 15 bases between. Before being chosen for sequencing, patients had shown CD8+CD57+ cell expansion by flow cytometry.

The chain links TRBV20-1 to TRBJ2-3; the D gene is possibly TRBD2 (5 bases). The sequenced sample was sorted CD4+, CD8+, or CD8+CD57+ T cells (not recorded which) from PBMCs. This receptor was taken from a human donor with aplastic anemia. The chain's CDR3 is CSVPPDGADTQYF. The CDR3 DNA follows: TGCAGTGTCCCGCCGGACGGGGCAGATACGCAGTATTTT.